This T cell receptor (beta chain) was found in a study of cytomegalovirus exposure and HLA in healthy donors. CDR3 length equals 14 residues. V was pared by 4 bases and J by 5 bases, with 7 bases of the junction left unmatched. CDR1 is SGHRS and CDR2 is YFSETQ in the germline V gene. The PCR used 60 Vbeta and 13 Jbeta primers. Data came from immunoSEQ multiplex PCR; TCRdb stores just in-frame clones and leaves some out. The sample yields about 140,000 clones, almost 85% seen once. This TCR came from a man aged 25-45 years in good health and CMV-seropositive. Sequencing used PBMCs. The chain links TRBV5-1 to TRBJ2-5; 8 bases are a match to TRBD1. CDR3 loop: CASSGGQGGETQYF. As DNA, the CDR3 is TGCGCCAGCAGCGGAGGACAGGGAGGCGAGACCCAGTACTTC. Filled out from reference TRBV5-1 and TRBJ2-5, the complete variable domain reads KAGVTQTPRYLIKTRGQQVTLSCSPISGHRSVSWYQQTPGQGLQFLFEYFSETQRNKGNFPGRFSGRQFSNSRSEMNVSTLELGDSALYLCASSGGQGGETQYFGPGTRLLVL.